This TCR beta chain came from a study of blood T cell repertoires in COVID-19. In germline, CDR1 is SGHTA, CDR2 FQGNSA. The CDR3 length is 17 residues. After removal of 1 base from V and 2 bases from J, the junction contained 9 bases not matched to a gene. Authors' data handling: Amplifying reference gene primers gave estimates of nucleated cell counts. Measured with immunoSEQ multiplex PCR; TCRdb has only the in-frame clones, and not every one. For V, J and clone size, that table is used; D and trimming come from the DNA. The sample records 150,000 to 200,000 clones, about four fifths being singletons. The sample holds one count of this clone.

The material sequenced was peripheral blood. The source of this sequence is a woman older than 75 with COVID-19, enrolled during active disease. The chain recombines TRBV7-2 with TRBJ1-2; 8 bases are shared with TRBD1. The CDR3 DNA sequence: TGTGCCAGCAGCTTAGGGCAGGGGGCCTCTTTAAACTATGGCTACACCTTC. Translating gives CASSLGQGASLNYGYTF.